Detailed here is one T cell receptor beta chain. These data belong to a study of blood T cell repertoires in COVID-19. The wider study: Italy, Spain and the United States were the sources of the convalescent and acute COVID-19 samples. PBMCs, B-cell-depleted T cells, or T cells provided the cDNA or gDNA that made up the material.

Participants came from some 23 US areas, aged roughly 18 to 89 years. As originally analysed: From reference gene primer amplification, estimates of nucleated cell counts were derived. Sequencing used immunoSEQ multiplex PCR; TCRdb keeps in-frame clones, though not all of them. D and trimming were read from the DNA, whereas the V and J calls and clone size are those reported in that table. The repertoire holds 250,000 to 350,000 clones, with over 80% as singletons. The sequence derives from a woman aged 18-29 years who had recovered from COVID-19. The specimen sequenced was PBMCs or T cells enriched from blood (not recorded which).

The CDR3 reads CASSFPGNKIVGANVLTF. The CDR3 DNA follows: TGTGCCAGCAGCTTCCCCGGGAACAAAATTGTTGGGGCCAACGTCCTGACTTTC. The rearrangement uses TRBV7-9 and TRBJ2-6, with D possibly matching TRBD2 (5 bases). Between the trimmed V and J ends, which lost 3 bases and 3 bases, there was a span of 18 bases. This CDR3 contains 18 residues. Germline V lookup: CDR1 SEHNR, CDR2 FQNEAQ (reference sequence).